This entry is about one T cell receptor (beta chain). TCRdb keeps only in-frame clones here, not all; method: immunoSEQ multiplex PCR. The repertoire includes 1.5 million to 2.5 million clones, just under 95% of them detected once, and under 1.5% sits in the top ten. This entry comes from a study of shared clonotypes between healthy human individuals. CD45RO negativity and positive selection for CCR7 defined naive CD8 cells, a population that excluded terminally differentiated effector memory CD45RA+ cells. Losses at the gene ends were 1 base for V and 0 bases for J; bases not matched to a gene: 6. Germline V gene lookup returns CDR1 LGHNA and CDR2 YSLEER. This CDR3 has 18 amino acids.

Input material: naive CD8+ T cells sorted from blood. V gene TRBV4-3 combines with J gene TRBJ2-1; 10 positions match TRBD2. This TCR was recovered from a man between 18 and 35 years old in good health. CDR3 loop: CASSQGTSGLLSYNEQFF. The CDR3 DNA is TGCGCCAGCAGCCAAGGGACTAGCGGATTACTCTCCTACAATGAGCAGTTCTTC.